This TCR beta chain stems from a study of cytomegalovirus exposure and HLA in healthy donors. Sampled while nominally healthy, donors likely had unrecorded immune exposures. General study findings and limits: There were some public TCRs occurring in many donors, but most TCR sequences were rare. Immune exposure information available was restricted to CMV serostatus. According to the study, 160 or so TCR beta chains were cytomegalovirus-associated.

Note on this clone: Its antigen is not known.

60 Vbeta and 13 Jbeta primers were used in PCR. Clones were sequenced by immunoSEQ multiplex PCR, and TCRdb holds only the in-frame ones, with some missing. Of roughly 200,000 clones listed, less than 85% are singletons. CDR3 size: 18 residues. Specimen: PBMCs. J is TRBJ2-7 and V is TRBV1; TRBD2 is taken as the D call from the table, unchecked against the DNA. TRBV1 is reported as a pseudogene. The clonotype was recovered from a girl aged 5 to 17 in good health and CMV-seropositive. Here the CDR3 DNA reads TGCACCAGCAGCCAACAAACCGGTCCTAGCGGGGGGAAGTACGAGCAGTACTTC. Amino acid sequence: CTSSQQTGPSGGKYEQYF.